This paragraph reports one T cell receptor beta chain. Its binding antigen is unknown. Qualities for individual bases were not recorded, and no much larger clone is one base off. This sample was included in a study of T cell repertoires in cytomegalovirus infection (dated by TCRdb to about 2019). Describing the broader study: Donor HLA type was relevant to the analysis, as public TCR beta signatures indicated carriage of CMV infection together with the matching HLA type.

The instrument was an Illumina HiSeq 1500. TCRdb redid the processing of the public reads, applying fastp at Q25 and MiXCR, and retained in-frame beta chains. One record per CDR3 amino acid sequence lists the most common genes and DNA. Recorded for this sample are under 800,000 distinct CDR3 sequences; roughly 24% of them occurred a single time. The ten largest clones represent 7.5% to 9% of the sample. The CDR1 and CDR2 encoded by the germline V gene are SGHDT and YYEEEE. Measured from the cysteine to the phenylalanine, the CDR3 is 16 residues long. The sequence is cut down to CDR3 DNA, 48 bases in frame from base 1. The germline V end is reduced by 3 bases and the J end by 10 bases; junction bases left unmatched: 15. Results the study describes overall, beyond this receptor: The ex vivo response was dominated by HLA-C-restricted CMV-specific TCR beta clonotypes, and the single most frequent clonotype in two of eight donors was supplied by these HLA-C-restricted clonotypes. Cumulative frequency of public TCR beta family members discriminated carriers of CMV infection plus the relevant HLA type in this cohort and an independent roughly 330-donor cohort.

The receptor chain draws on TRBV5-6 and TRBJ2-1, with TRBD2 matching 8 junction bases. Sequencing was carried out using CD8+ T cells from PBMCs. The clonotype was recovered from a human donor in good health (CMV status not recorded). Some clones in this sample may be carry-over from other donors' samples. The CDR3 reads CASSSDLAGPLEEQFF. The nucleotides are TGTGCCAGCAGCTCCGACTTAGCGGGGCCGTTAGAGGAGCAGTTCTTC.